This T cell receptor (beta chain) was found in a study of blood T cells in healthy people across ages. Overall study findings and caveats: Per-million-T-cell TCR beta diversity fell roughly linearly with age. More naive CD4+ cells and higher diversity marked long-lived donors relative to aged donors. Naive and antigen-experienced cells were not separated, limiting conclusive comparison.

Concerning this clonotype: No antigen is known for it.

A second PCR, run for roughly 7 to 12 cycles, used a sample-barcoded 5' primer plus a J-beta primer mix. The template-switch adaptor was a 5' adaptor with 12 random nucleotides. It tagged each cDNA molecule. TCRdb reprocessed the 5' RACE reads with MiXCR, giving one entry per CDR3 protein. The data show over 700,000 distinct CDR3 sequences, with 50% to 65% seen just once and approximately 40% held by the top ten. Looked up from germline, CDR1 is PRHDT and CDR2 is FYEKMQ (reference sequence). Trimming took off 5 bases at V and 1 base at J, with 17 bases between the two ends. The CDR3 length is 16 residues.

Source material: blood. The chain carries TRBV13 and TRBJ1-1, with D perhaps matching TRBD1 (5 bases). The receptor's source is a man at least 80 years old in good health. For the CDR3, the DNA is TGTGCCAGCAGCCCCTCCACGGGACGGACGAACACTGAAGCTTTCTTT. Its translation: CASSPSTGRTNTEAFF.